This TCR beta chain was sequenced for a study of cytomegalovirus exposure and HLA in healthy donors. After removal of 4 bases from V and 8 bases from J, the junction contained 4 bases not matched to a gene. This CDR3 region has 14 residues. Germline CDR1 and CDR2: SGHRS and YFSETQ. About this clone: Its antigen is as yet unknown.

In the PCR, 60 Vbeta and 13 Jbeta primers were used. TCRdb's table, derived via immunoSEQ multiplex PCR, lists solely in-frame clones and lacks some. This table has over 150,000 clones, approximately 78% appearing once. Whole-study results and caveats: TRBV6-2, TRBV6-3 and some other V segments were unresolvable in 87-base-pair reads. Beyond CMV serostatus, there was no information to go on about immune exposure. A later analysis found TCR association rates differed by HLA locus, highest for DRB1 and lowest for HLA-C. Accurate prediction of HLA-A and HLA-B alleles (for most subjects) was reportedly achieved from TCR beta sequences.

The gene calls are TRBV5-1 and TRBJ2-1, with TRBD2 matching over 12 bases. Input material: PBMCs. This clonotype originated in a woman aged 50 to 65 in good health and CMV-seropositive. The CDR3 nucleotides are TGCGCCAGCAGCACCTCTAGCGGGAGGGATGAGCAGTTCTTC. Translating gives CASSTSSGRDEQFF.